This entry lists 28 T cell receptor beta chains sequenced from one sample in a study of T cell repertoires in cytomegalovirus infection. TCRdb ran MiXCR on the reads and lists one entry per CDR3 protein. The sample comprises 130,000 or so distinct CDR3 sequences, under 8.5% of which are singletons, and over 15% rests with the top ten. Input material: PBMCs. The receptors shown here come from a human donor in good health (CMV status not recorded). Some clones in this sample may be carry-over from other donors' samples.

The V gene is TRBV15, the J gene TRBJ2-7, with D possibly being TRBD2 (5 bases). Per germline, CDR1 LNHNV and CDR2 YYDKDF (reference sequence). Trimming cost V 8 bases and J 1 base, with 15 bases left between them. This CDR3 is built from 14 residues. CDR3: CATSRQTGSYEQYF. CDR3 coding DNA: TGTGCCACCTCCCGCCAAACGGGATCCTACGAGCAGTACTTC.

This clonotype was observed at least ten times. The CDR3 bases are TGTGCCAGTAGTGAATTCGGGGGCCGGGGAGATACGCAGTATTTT. Its protein product is CASSEFGGRGDTQYF. J is TRBJ2-3 and V is TRBV19; D could derive from TRBD1 or TRBD2 (6 bases each). CDR3 length: 15 residues. Germline CDR1 is LNHDA and CDR2 is SQIVND (reference sequence). The ends were cut back, 5 bases at V and 5 bases at J, with 17 bases in the middle.

The J gene is TRBJ2-7, the V gene TRBV20-1; tentatively, D is TRBD1 (5 bases). The CDR3 loop spans 12 amino acids. Trimming took 5 bases from V and 3 from J, leaving 11 bases between them. CDR1 is DFQATT, CDR2 SNEGSKA, per germline (reference sequence). CDR3 loop: CSAPLTDYEQYF. CDR3 DNA: TGCAGTGCTCCGCTGACAGACTACGAGCAGTACTTC.

This chain links TRBV9 with TRBJ2-1; TRBD2 matches at 12 bases. Germline trimming cut 1 base from V and 9 bases from J; bases unmatched to any gene: 8. The CDR3 consists of 16 residues. The germline V gene encodes CDR1 SGDLS and CDR2 YYNGEE. CDR3 protein: CASSVTPSGGAREQFF. The CDR3 DNA reads TGTGCCAGCAGCGTAACCCCTAGCGGGGGGGCCCGTGAGCAGTTCTTC.

In this sample, this clonotype turned up a few times. V gene TRBV12-3 or TRBV12-4 combines with J gene TRBJ2-7; D may correspond to TRBD1 or TRBD2 (6 bases each). The CDR3 is 15 residues long. Trimming removed 3 bases from V and 0 bases from J, with 12 bases in between. CDR3 sequence: CASSLRRGPSYEQYF. For the CDR3, the DNA is TGTGCCAGCAGTTTGAGACGGGGGCCCTCCTACGAGCAGTACTTC.

This clonotype was recorded many times. The chain is built from TRBV28 and TRBJ2-1, with D perhaps matching TRBD2 (7 bases). The CDR3 contains 15 residues. Germline values: CDR1 MDHEN, CDR2 SYDVKM. Trimming pared 2 bases from V and 5 bases from J, leaving 13 bases between. The CDR3 DNA is TGTGCCAGCAGTTTAGGGCGGGGGCCAGACAATGAGCAGTTCTTC. Its protein is CASSLGRGPDNEQFF.

This clonotype occurred many times. This chain uses TRBV12-3 or TRBV12-4 with TRBJ1-3, with D possibly matching TRBD1 (5 bases). CDR3 size: 14 residues. V gave up 8 bases and J gave up 3 bases, with 14 bases separating them. The CDR3 DNA follows: TGTGCCAGCCGGGACGGGACCTATGGAAACACCATATATTTT. Protein: CASRDGTYGNTIYF.

This chain connects TRBV5-1 to TRBJ1-5; no clear D gene. The V gene's germline CDR1 is SGHRS and CDR2 YFSETQ. V was cut by 4 bases and J by 5 bases, with 16 bases left in between. The CDR3 runs 15 residues. The CDR3 DNA sequence: TGCGCCAGCAGCCCCCTTTCGGGATATGATCAGCCCCAGCATTTT. Protein sequence: CASSPLSGYDQPQHF. The full variable domain, with the rest looked up from reference TRBV5-1 and TRBJ1-5, is KAGVTQTPRYLIKTRGQQVTLSCSPISGHRSVSWYQQTPGQGLQFLFEYFSETQRNKGNFPGRFSGRQFSNSRSEMNVSTLELGDSALYLCASSPLSGYDQPQHFGDGTRLSIL.

This clonotype was seen ten or more times. The V gene is TRBV6-2 or TRBV6-3, the J gene TRBJ1-5, with D tentatively TRBD1 (6 bases). The V and J ends lost 5 bases and 5 bases respectively, with 16 bases between them. CDR1 and CDR2 (germline): MNHEY, SVGEGT. CDR3 length equals 15 residues. The CDR3 sequence: CASSIRTARYQPQHF. The CDR3 DNA sequence: TGTGCCAGCAGTATACGGACAGCGAGATATCAGCCCCAGCATTTT.

In its sample, this clonotype was seen many times. The chain combines TRBV7-2 with TRBJ1-2; D uncertain. The germline CDR1 and CDR2 sequences are SGHTA and FQGNSA. The CDR3 totals 14 residues. With 1 base removed from V and 2 bases from J, the gap between germline ends came to 8 bases. The CDR3 coding sequence is TGTGCCAGCAGCTTAGGAGCACAGAACTATGGCTACACCTTC. Its protein product is CASSLGAQNYGYTF.

This clonotype is medium-sized in the sample. The chain combines TRBV7-8 with TRBJ1-1; 11 nucleotides agree with TRBD1. With 2 bases clipped from V and 2 bases from J, the junction kept 4 bases outside the gene matches. The V gene's germline CDR1 is SGHVS and CDR2 FQNEAQ. CDR3 length equals 16 residues. CDR3 residues: CASSLRDRGSNTEAFF. The CDR3 DNA sequence: TGTGCCAGCAGCTTACGGGACAGGGGGTCAAACACTGAAGCTTTCTTT.

This clonotype was counted many times. The chain has TRBV6-2 or TRBV6-3 and TRBJ1-1; TRBD1 is a possible D gene (5 bases). V was trimmed by 8 bases and J by 3 bases, leaving 16 bases between them. This CDR3 contains 14 residues. Germline V gene data show CDR1 as MNHEY and CDR2 as SVGEGT. The CDR3: CASGTLDSYTEAFF. CDR3 DNA: TGTGCCAGCGGAACTCTCGACAGTTACACTGAAGCTTTCTTT.

This clonotype came up many times. This chain links TRBV24-1 with TRBJ2-6, with TRBD1 matching 12 bases. This CDR3 is 20 amino acids long. The J segment lost 0 bases and the V segment lost 0 bases, leaving 5 bases of the junction unmatched. In germline, CDR1 is KGHDR, CDR2 SFDVKD. The CDR3 here is CATSDLPGTGGPSGANVLTF. The CDR3 coding sequence is TGTGCCACCAGTGATTTGCCAGGGACAGGGGGCCCCTCTGGGGCCAACGTCCTGACTTTC.

This clonotype was observed at least ten times. This chain links TRBV28 with TRBJ2-3; 7 bases line up with TRBD1. The CDR3 has 14 amino acids. Germline V lookup: CDR1 MDHEN, CDR2 SYDVKM. The V segment lost 8 bases and the J segment 4 bases; nucleotides outside the gene matches: 9. The CDR3 nucleotides read TGTGCCAGCCTCCCGTGGGACAGTCCAGATACGCAGTATTTT. This sequence encodes CASLPWDSPDTQYF.

This clonotype turned up a few times. The CDR3 is CAWSNRRPTGELFF. In nucleotides, the CDR3 is TGTGCCTGGAGTAATCGGCGCCCCACCGGGGAGCTGTTTTTT. V usage is TRBV30 and J usage is TRBJ2-2; no clear D gene. Germline loops: CDR1 GTSNPN, CDR2 SVGIG (reference sequence). The length of the CDR3 is 14 residues. V was pared by 2 bases and J by 4 bases, with 11 bases between.

This clonotype was detected many times. V gene TRBV5-1 combines with J gene TRBJ1-6; D gene unclear. V dropped 5 bases and J dropped 0 bases, with 9 bases sitting between them. CDR1 and CDR2 from the germline V gene are SGHRS and YFSETQ. The CDR3 extends over 15 amino acids. The CDR3 is CASSPASSYNSPLHF. DNA of the CDR3: TGCGCCAGCAGTCCAGCGAGCTCCTATAATTCACCCCTCCACTTT. The whole variable domain, filled in from reference TRBV5-1 and TRBJ1-6, reads KAGVTQTPRYLIKTRGQQVTLSCSPISGHRSVSWYQQTPGQGLQFLFEYFSETQRNKGNFPGRFSGRQFSNSRSEMNVSTLELGDSALYLCASSPASSYNSPLHFGNGTRLTVT.

The chain recombines TRBV7-3 with TRBJ1-1; TRBD1 is a possible D gene (5 bases). The CDR3 totals 14 residues. The ends were cut back, 5 bases at V and 6 bases at J, with 16 bases in the middle. Germline V gene lookup returns CDR1 SGHTA and CDR2 FQGTGA. The DNA of the CDR3 is TGTGCCAGCAGCCCCTCAGGGTTGAGCGCTGAAGCTTTCTTT. Protein product: CASSPSGLSAEAFF.

Only a few counts were recorded for this clonotype. The rearrangement joins TRBV6-2 or TRBV6-3 to TRBJ2-1, with a weak D call TRBD2 (6 bases). Germline V gives CDR1 MNHEY, CDR2 SVGEGT. The germline V and J ends were trimmed by 5 bases and 0 bases, with 17 bases remaining between them. The CDR3 covers 17 residues. In DNA, the CDR3 is TGTGCCAGCAGTCCCTCGGACTATCCCTCCTCCTACAATGAGCAGTTCTTC. Translating gives CASSPSDYPSSYNEQFF.

The chain has TRBV28 and TRBJ2-2; D is unclear. Germline CDR1 and CDR2: MDHEN and SYDVKM. V was shortened by 7 bases and J by 0 bases, with 6 bases between the two germline ends. This CDR3 comprises 13 residues. The CDR3 spells CASTSSNTGELFF. In DNA, the CDR3 is TGTGCCAGCACCAGTTCGAACACCGGGGAGCTGTTTTTT.

In this sample, this clonotype turned up many times. The chain carries TRBV20-1 and TRBJ2-1; D possibly corresponds to TRBD2 (5 bases). The CDR3 sequence is 11 residues long. Germline values: CDR1 DFQATT, CDR2 SNEGSKA (reference sequence). Trimming stripped 2 bases from V and 10 bases from J, with 9 bases between. In nucleotides, the CDR3 is TGCAGTGCTAGATTTAGCGACGAGCAGTTCTTC. The encoded protein is CSARFSDEQFF.

There are a few counts of this clonotype. The CDR3 reads CASSLSAGGFYEQYF. DNA of the CDR3: TGTGCCAGCAGTTTATCGGCAGGGGGTTTCTACGAGCAGTACTTC. The chain uses TRBV28 and TRBJ2-7; TRBD1 matches 7 bases. This CDR3 has 15 amino acids. CDR1 MDHEN and CDR2 SYDVKM come from the germline V gene. Trimming cost V 1 base and J 3 bases; bases outside gene matches: 6.

The table lists this clonotype with many counts. The rearrangement links TRBV6-6 to TRBJ2-7; 9 positions match TRBD1. This CDR3 contains 14 residues. V was clipped by 6 bases and J by 3 bases; unmatched bases: 6. Per germline, CDR1 MNHNY and CDR2 SVGAGI (reference sequence). The CDR3 region is CASREPGQGYEQYF. DNA for the CDR3: TGTGCCAGCAGAGAACCGGGACAGGGCTACGAGCAGTACTTC.

This clonotype was observed once. The chain carries TRBV3-1 and TRBJ2-7, with D unclear. Deletions cut 0 bases from V and 7 bases from J, with 7 bases between. CDR3 length equals 12 residues. Germline assignment: CDR1 LGHDT and CDR2 YNNKEL (reference sequence). CDR3 nucleotides: TGTGCCAGCAGCCAAGACTGGCGGGAGCAGTACTTC. Its translation: CASSQDWREQYF.

CDR3 in amino acids: CASSHRRIEAFF. Written as DNA, the CDR3 is TGTGCCAGCAGCCACCGGAGGATCGAAGCTTTCTTT. The gene calls are TRBV7-9 and TRBJ1-1; no definite D call. CDR3 length equals 12 residues. V was pared by 5 bases and J by 8 bases, with 12 bases between. Germline lookup yields CDR1 SEHNR and CDR2 FQNEAQ (reference sequence).

This clonotype was recorded a few times. The J gene is TRBJ1-2, the V gene TRBV12-3 or TRBV12-4; no clear D. The CDR3 runs 14 residues. V lost 2 bases and J lost 3, with 10 bases in between. This CDR3 reads CASSLSGIDYGYTF. For the CDR3, the DNA is TGTGCCAGCAGTTTATCGGGGATCGACTATGGCTACACCTTC.

This clonotype was observed at least ten times. The chain uses TRBV6-6 and TRBJ1-5; TRBD1 might be the D (6 bases). V lost 8 bases and J lost 4, with 15 bases in between. The CDR3 has 14 residues. Germline lookup yields CDR1 MNHNY and CDR2 SVGAGI (reference sequence). In nucleotides, the CDR3 is TGTGCCAGCGGGAGGACAGCTAATAATCAGCCCCAGCATTTT. Translating gives CASGRTANNQPQHF.

V gene TRBV20-1 combines with J gene TRBJ2-3; no reliable D call. Trimming pared 5 bases from V and 0 bases from J, leaving 3 bases between. CDR3 length: 11 residues. Germline V CDR1 and CDR2: DFQATT, SNEGSKA (reference sequence). CDR3 DNA: TGCAGTGCTCTCAGCACAGATACGCAGTATTTT. Protein product: CSALSTDTQYF.

This clonotype was seen at least ten times. The chain has TRBV11-1 and TRBJ2-1; D perhaps matches TRBD1 (6 bases). The V and J ends lost 5 bases and 3 bases respectively, with 17 bases between them. CDR1 is SGHAT, CDR2 FQDESV, per germline (reference sequence). The CDR3 has 16 residues. The DNA of the CDR3 is TGTGCCAGCAGCAGTAGTGGGGGCTCAAACTACAATGAGCAGTTCTTC. Translation: CASSSSGGSNYNEQFF.